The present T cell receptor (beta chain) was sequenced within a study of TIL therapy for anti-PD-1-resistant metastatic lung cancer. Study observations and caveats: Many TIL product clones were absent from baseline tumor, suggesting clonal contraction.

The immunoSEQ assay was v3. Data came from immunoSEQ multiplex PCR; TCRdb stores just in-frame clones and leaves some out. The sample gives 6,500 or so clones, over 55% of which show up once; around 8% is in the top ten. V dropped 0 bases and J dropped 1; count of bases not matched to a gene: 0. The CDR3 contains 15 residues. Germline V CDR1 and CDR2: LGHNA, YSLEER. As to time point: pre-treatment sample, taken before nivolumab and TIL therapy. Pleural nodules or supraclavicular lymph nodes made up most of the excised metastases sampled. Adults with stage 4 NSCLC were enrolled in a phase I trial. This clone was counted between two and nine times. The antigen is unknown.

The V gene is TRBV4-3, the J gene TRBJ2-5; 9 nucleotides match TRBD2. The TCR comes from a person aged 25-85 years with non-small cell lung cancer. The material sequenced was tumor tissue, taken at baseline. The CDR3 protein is CASSQERGGQETQYF. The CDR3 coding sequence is TGCGCCAGCAGCCAAGAGCGGGGGGGCCAAGAGACCCAGTACTTC.